The clone carrying this T cell receptor beta chain came up a few times. This sample is drawn from a study of blood T cells in healthy people across ages. V gave up 3 bases and J gave up 4 bases; unmatched junction bases: 4. This CDR3 spans 17 amino acids. Germline V gene data show CDR1 as SEHNR and CDR2 as FQNEAQ (reference sequence). Primers used in a second PCR of about 7 to 12 cycles were a sample-barcoded 5' primer and a J-beta primer mix. MiXCR, run by TCRdb on the 5' RACE reads, gives a single entry per CDR3 protein. The data hold approximately 940,000 distinct CDR3 sequences, with around 48% observed a single time.

Material: blood. The origin of this receptor is a man aged 30 to 39 in good health. The chain combines TRBV7-9 with TRBJ2-1; 15 positions match TRBD2. Written as DNA, the CDR3 is TGTGCCAGCAGCTTGCCGGGACTAGCGGGGGGTTACAATGAGCAGTTCTTC. It translates to CASSLPGLAGGYNEQFF.